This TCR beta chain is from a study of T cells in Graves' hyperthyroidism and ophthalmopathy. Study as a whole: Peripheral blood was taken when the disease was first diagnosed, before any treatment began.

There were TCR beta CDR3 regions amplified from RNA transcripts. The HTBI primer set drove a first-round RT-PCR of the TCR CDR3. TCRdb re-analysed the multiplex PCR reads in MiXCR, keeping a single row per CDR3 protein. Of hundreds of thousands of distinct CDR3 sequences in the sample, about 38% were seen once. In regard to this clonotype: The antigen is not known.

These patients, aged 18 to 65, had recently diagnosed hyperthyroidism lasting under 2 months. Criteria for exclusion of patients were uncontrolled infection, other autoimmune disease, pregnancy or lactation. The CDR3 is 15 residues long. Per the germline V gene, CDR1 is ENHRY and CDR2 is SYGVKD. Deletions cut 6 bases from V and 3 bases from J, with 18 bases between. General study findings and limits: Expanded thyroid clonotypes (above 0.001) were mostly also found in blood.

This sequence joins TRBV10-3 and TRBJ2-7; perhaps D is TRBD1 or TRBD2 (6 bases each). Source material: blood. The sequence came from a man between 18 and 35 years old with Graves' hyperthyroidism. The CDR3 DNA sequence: TGTGCCATCAGGCCCCAGAGGGGGGCAATCTACGAGCAGTACTTC. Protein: CAIRPQRGAIYEQYF.